Reported below is one TCR beta chain. The sample comes from a study of blood T cells in healthy people across ages. The use of a sample-barcoded 5' primer and a J-beta primer mix characterized a second PCR of roughly 7 to 12 cycles. Using its own MiXCR run on the 5' RACE reads, TCRdb lists one record per CDR3 protein. Of about 2 million distinct CDR3 sequences listed, 40% to 55% are singletons. V lost 4 bases to trimming and J lost 5 bases, with 12 bases between them. Germline V gene sequence: CDR1 DFQATT, CDR2 SNEGSKA (reference sequence). This CDR3 has 12 residues. Sequences were obtained from blood. The J gene is TRBJ2-7, the V gene TRBV20-1; D is possibly TRBD1 (6 bases). The TCR originated in a woman in her 40s in good health. CDR3 amino acids: CSATTGMHEQYF. CDR3 sequence (DNA): TGCAGTGCTACTACAGGGATGCACGAGCAGTACTTC.